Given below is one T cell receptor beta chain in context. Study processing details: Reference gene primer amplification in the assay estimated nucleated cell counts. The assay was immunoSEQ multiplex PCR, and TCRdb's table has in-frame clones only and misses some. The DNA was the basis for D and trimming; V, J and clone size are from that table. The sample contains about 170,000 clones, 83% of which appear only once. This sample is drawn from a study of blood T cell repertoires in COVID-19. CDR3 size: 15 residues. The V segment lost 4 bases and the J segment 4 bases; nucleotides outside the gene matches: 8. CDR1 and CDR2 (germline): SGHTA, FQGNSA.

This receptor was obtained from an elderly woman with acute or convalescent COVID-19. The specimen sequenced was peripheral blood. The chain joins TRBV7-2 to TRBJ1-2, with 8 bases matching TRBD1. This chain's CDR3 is CASSSTPGTGYGYTF. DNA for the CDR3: TGTGCCAGCAGCTCTACACCCGGGACAGGCTATGGCTACACCTTC.